This entry lists 20 T cell receptor beta chains sequenced from one sample in a study of T-cell memory formation after mild COVID-19. TCRdb ran MiXCR on the 5' RACE reads and lists one entry per CDR3 protein. The table lists 350,000 to 500,000 distinct CDR3 sequences, more than 20% of them singletons. Sequencing input: PBMCs or a T cell subset sorted from them (not recorded which). The receptors stem from an adult woman who had mild COVID-19 (a few samples of this study predate the infection). Cell type and time point are not known.

This clonotype has a handful of counts. The chain joins TRBV6-5 to TRBJ2-1; TRBD2 is a possible D gene (5 bases). The CDR3 length is 15 residues. Trimming cost V 7 bases and J 0 bases, with 13 bases left between them. The germline CDR1 and CDR2 sequences are MNHEY and SVGAGI. The CDR3 DNA reads TGTGCCAGCATGCTGGGCGGGCTCTCCTACAATGAGCAGTTCTTC. As protein: CASMLGGLSYNEQFF.

The chain recombines TRBV16 with TRBJ2-5; 9 nucleotides match TRBD2. Germline lookup yields CDR1 KGHSY and CDR2 FQNENV. CDR3 length equals 16 residues. V shed 4 bases, J shed 3 bases, and the junction held 9 bases outside the gene matches. CDR3 protein: CASSRETSGNKETQYF. In DNA form, the CDR3 reads TGTGCCAGCAGCCGGGAGACTAGCGGCAACAAAGAGACCCAGTACTTC. The full variable domain, with the rest looked up from reference TRBV16 and TRBJ2-5, is GEEVAQTPKHLVRGEGQKAKLYCAPIKGHSYVFWYQQVLKNEFKFLISFQNENVFDETGMPKERFSAKCLPNSPCSLEIQATKLEDSAVYFCASSRETSGNKETQYFGPGTRLLVL.

The sample holds many counts of this clonotype. This chain links TRBV6-1 with TRBJ2-2; D gene unclear. Trimming stripped 4 bases from V and 5 bases from J, with 11 bases between. The CDR3 has 14 residues. Germline V lookup: CDR1 MNHNS, CDR2 SASEGT. In DNA, the CDR3 is TGTGCCAGCAGTGGACATCATGAGACCGGGGAGCTGTTTTTT. This sequence encodes CASSGHHETGELFF.

The chain carries TRBV7-9 and TRBJ2-3, with 11 bases aligning to TRBD2. The V gene end was trimmed by 4 bases and the J gene end by 10 bases; junction bases not matched to a gene: 7. The CDR3 is made up of 14 amino acids. Germline V gene lookup returns CDR1 SEHNR and CDR2 FQNEAQ (reference sequence). In DNA, the CDR3 is TGTGCCAGCAGCTCGACTAGCGGGGTTTTCTCGCAGTATTTT. Encoded protein: CASSSTSGVFSQYF.

A few counts support this clonotype. The chain joins TRBV12-3 or TRBV12-4 to TRBJ2-5; a possible D gene is TRBD2 (5 bases). The CDR3 spans 15 residues. Trimming removed 2 bases from V and 3 bases from J, with 13 bases in between. The CDR3 region has the DNA TGTGCCAGCAGTTTAAGCGGAGCCCCGAAAGAGACCCAGTACTTC. It specifies CASSLSGAPKETQYF.

This chain uses TRBV14 with TRBJ2-7, with D possibly matching TRBD2 (6 bases). This CDR3 contains 14 residues. V shed 2 bases and J shed 10 bases, with 18 bases lying between them. In germline, CDR1 is SGHDN, CDR2 FVKESK. The CDR3 here is CASSQRRGLPFQYF. DNA of the CDR3: TGTGCCAGCAGCCAAAGAAGGGGACTCCCTTTCCAGTACTTC.

The chain combines TRBV7-9 with TRBJ2-7; D gene unclear. Trimming left V 0 bases short and J 3 bases short, with 9 bases between. This CDR3 contains 14 residues. Germline V gene data show CDR1 as SEHNR and CDR2 as FQNEAQ (reference sequence). CDR3 protein: CASSLAGQIYEQYF. CDR3 bases: TGTGCCAGCAGCTTAGCAGGCCAAATCTACGAGCAGTACTTC.

The genes are TRBV12-3 or TRBV12-4 and TRBJ2-7, with 8 bases matching TRBD2. The CDR3 loop spans 17 amino acids. V lost 3 bases to trimming and J lost 1 base; unmatched junction nucleotides: 11. CDR3 in amino acids: CASSFSRLTGGSYEQYF. The CDR3 DNA sequence: TGTGCCAGCAGTTTTTCCAGGTTGACGGGAGGGTCCTACGAGCAGTACTTC.

This clonotype was counted between two and nine times. The rearrangement links TRBV12-5 to TRBJ2-1, with 9 bases fitting TRBD2. Germline V gene sequence: CDR1 LGHNT, CDR2 FRNRAP. The CDR3 consists of 19 residues. The trim removed 0 bases at V and 3 bases at J, leaving 12 bases unmatched. The CDR3: CASGLVISGSSGGYNEQFF. In DNA, the CDR3 is TGTGCTAGTGGTTTGGTCATTAGCGGGAGTTCTGGAGGCTACAATGAGCAGTTCTTC. The whole variable domain, filled in from reference TRBV12-5 and TRBJ2-1, reads DARVTQTPRHKVTEMGQEVTMRCQPILGHNTVFWYRQTMMQGLELLAYFRNRAPLDDSGMPKDRFSAEMPDATLATLKIQPSEPRDSAVYFCASGLVISGSSGGYNEQFFGPGTRLTVL.

The rearrangement uses TRBV5-5 and TRBJ1-1; D unresolved. Between the trimmed V and J ends, which lost 0 bases and 0 bases, there was a span of 15 bases. CDR3 length equals 17 residues. Per the germline V gene, CDR1 is SGHKS and CDR2 is YYEKEE (reference sequence). The CDR3 coding sequence is TGTGCCAGCAGCTTGGGCCTTCTGCGGACCTTGAACACTGAAGCTTTCTTT. Translation gives CASSLGLLRTLNTEAFF.

This clonotype was counted only a few times. The chain carries TRBV6-5 and TRBJ2-3, with unresolved D. Trimming cost V 0 bases and J 0 bases, with 10 bases left between them. This CDR3 comprises 16 residues. The germline V gene has CDR1 MNHEY and CDR2 SVGAGI. CDR3 amino acids: CASSYSAALSTDTQYF. In DNA, the CDR3 is TGTGCCAGCAGTTACTCGGCTGCTCTTAGCACAGATACGCAGTATTTT.

The chain is built from TRBV7-9 and TRBJ2-7, with 8 positions matching TRBD1. V lost 5 bases and J lost 7; bases outside the gene matches: 7. Per germline, CDR1 SEHNR and CDR2 FQNEAQ (reference sequence). CDR3 length equals 13 residues. The CDR3 sequence: CASSRGQATEQYF. The CDR3 DNA reads as TGTGCCAGCAGCAGGGGACAGGCGACTGAGCAGTACTTC.

This clonotype was observed a handful of times. This chain uses TRBV4-3 with TRBJ1-5; 7 bases match TRBD1. The CDR3 consists of 15 residues. Germline CDR1 and CDR2: LGHNA and YSLEER. V trimming: 0 bases; J trimming: 3 bases; junction bases outside the gene matches: 2. CDR3 bases: TGCGCCAGCAGCCAAGACGGACAGGTCAATCAGCCCCAGCATTTT. Protein product: CASSQDGQVNQPQHF.

This clonotype was detected a few times. This sequence joins TRBV12-3 or TRBV12-4 and TRBJ2-3; D gene unclear. V shed 3 bases and J shed 10 bases, with 14 bases lying between them. This CDR3 is 13 amino acids long. DNA for the CDR3: TGTGCCAGCAGTTTTGGCCAGGAGAGGTCGCAGTATTTT. This codes for CASSFGQERSQYF.

This clonotype occurred a few times. This chain joins TRBV6-6 and TRBJ2-5; 11 bases align to TRBD1. The CDR3 is made up of 16 amino acids. The V gene end was trimmed by 6 bases and the J gene end by 1 base; junction bases not matched to a gene: 7. Germline V lookup: CDR1 MNHNY, CDR2 SVGAGI (reference sequence). The CDR3 protein is CASSPKDRGPQETQYF. In DNA, the CDR3 is TGTGCCAGCAGCCCGAAGGACAGGGGGCCCCAAGAGACCCAGTACTTC.

The chain has TRBV5-5 and TRBJ2-7, with D perhaps being TRBD1 or TRBD2 (5 bases each). This CDR3 comprises 15 residues. Germline CDR1 reads SGHKS; CDR2 reads YYEKEE (reference sequence). V lost 0 bases and J 1 base, leaving 11 bases between the germline ends. CDR3 protein: CASSLEGPGSYEQYF. The CDR3 coding sequence is TGTGCCAGCAGCTTGGAGGGGCCGGGATCCTACGAGCAGTACTTC.

CDR3 in DNA: TGTGCCAGCAGTCCCCTGGACAGGGCCTATGGCTACACCTTC. Amino acids: CASSPLDRAYGYTF. V and J are TRBV27 and TRBJ1-2, with 8 bases matching TRBD1. Germline trimming cut 5 bases from V and 4 bases from J; bases unmatched to any gene: 6. CDR3 length: 14 amino acids. In germline, CDR1 is MNHEY, CDR2 SMNVEV (reference sequence).

The V and J genes are TRBV12-3 or TRBV12-4 and TRBJ1-5; D is unresolved. The V end was cut by 6 bases, the J end by 3 bases, with 15 bases between. This CDR3 region has 15 residues. The CDR3 spells CASRYGLGDNQPQHF. The CDR3 DNA is TGTGCCAGCAGGTACGGACTGGGAGACAATCAGCCCCAGCATTTT.

This clonotype was counted only a few times. The chain recombines TRBV20-1 with TRBJ2-5; D may be TRBD1 or TRBD2 (5 bases each). The germline gives CDR1 DFQATT, CDR2 SNEGSKA (reference sequence). The V end was cut by 0 bases, the J end by 3 bases, with 17 bases between. The CDR3 contains 16 residues. The CDR3 is CSARDPIRDAKETQYF. CDR3 DNA: TGCAGTGCTAGAGATCCAATTAGGGACGCCAAAGAGACCCAGTACTTC.

This chain uses TRBV5-1 with TRBJ1-1, with 7 bases that match TRBD1. The CDR3 length is 17 residues. Germline-derived CDR1 and CDR2 are SGHRS and YFSETQ. V was pared by 0 bases and J by 4 bases, with 12 bases of the junction left unmatched. The DNA of the CDR3 is TGCGCCAGCAGCTTGGCCCAACAAAACAGGGGTGGCACTGAAGCTTTCTTT. Translation: CASSLAQQNRGGTEAFF.